The 9 T cell receptor beta chains listed next were all sequenced from one sample in a study of T cells in Graves' hyperthyroidism and ophthalmopathy (dated by TCRdb to the late 2010s). The library relied on multiplex PCR. These reads were obtained on an Illumina HiSeq 2000. Amplification of TCR beta CDR3 regions was carried out from RNA transcripts. The TCR CDR3 was subjected to a first round of RT-PCR using the HTBI primer set and the Qiagen OneStep RT-PCR kit. TCRdb applied fastp at Q25 and MiXCR to the public reads, then kept only in-frame beta chains. A single entry per CDR3 protein holds the most common genes and DNA from its merged rows. This sample holds hundreds of thousands of distinct CDR3 sequences; over 12% were observed only once. The ten largest clones capture approximately 27% of the sample. The specimen was blood. These receptors all stem from a man in his fifties with Graves' ophthalmopathy.

This clonotype has at least ten counts. The CDR3 DNA is TGTGCCAGCAGCTCCTACTACGAGCAGTACTTC. Its protein product is CASSSYYEQYF. This chain uses TRBV7-2 with TRBJ2-7; D is undetermined. The germline V and J ends were trimmed by 4 bases and 3 bases, with 4 bases remaining between them. This CDR3 spans 11 amino acids. Germline values: CDR1 SGHTA, CDR2 FQGNSA.

The rearrangement joins TRBV11-2 to TRBJ1-1, with D hard to call. The V end was cut by 7 bases, the J end by 0 bases, with 15 bases between. This CDR3 has 15 amino acids. Germline V lookup: CDR1 SGHAT, CDR2 FQNNGV. CDR3: CASTPGGVMNTEAFF. CDR3 nucleotides: TGTGCCAGCACCCCGGGCGGTGTCATGAACACTGAAGCTTTCTTT.

This chain joins TRBV4-1 and TRBJ1-6; unclear D gene. Germline CDR1 MGHRA, CDR2 YSYEKL. This CDR3 is 16 amino acids long. V was pared by 4 bases and J by 4 bases, with 14 bases between. The DNA of the CDR3 is TGCGCCAGCAGCCCGATATCCCAGAGATATAATTCACCCCTCCACTTT. Its protein is CASSPISQRYNSPLHF.

This clonotype was found many times. This sequence joins TRBV20-1 and TRBJ2-1; no clear D. Germline loops: CDR1 DFQATT, CDR2 SNEGSKA (reference sequence). This CDR3 spans 15 amino acids. V gave up 3 bases and J gave up 8 bases, with 20 bases separating them. The CDR3 is CSASNPVVSVDEQFF. CDR3 coding DNA: TGCAGTGCTAGCAATCCGGTGGTTAGTGTCGATGAGCAGTTCTTC.

This clonotype came up a few times. The chain carries TRBV19 and TRBJ2-1, with D maybe TRBD2 (7 bases). This CDR3 is built from 15 residues. Germline CDR1 is LNHDA and CDR2 is SQIVND (reference sequence). Trimming took off 5 bases at V and 7 bases at J, with 18 bases between the two ends. CDR3 DNA sequence: TGTGCCAGTAGTTTCCTCCCACAGGGAGGGAATGAGCAGTTCTTC. Its translation: CASSFLPQGGNEQFF.

V gene TRBV28 combines with J gene TRBJ2-3, with 8 bases fitting TRBD1. From germline, CDR1 is MDHEN and CDR2 SYDVKM. This CDR3 contains 16 residues. V gave up 5 bases and J gave up 4 bases; unmatched junction bases: 11. The CDR3 DNA is TGTGCCAGCAGTCGCAAACGGACAGGGCACGCAGATACGCAGTATTTT. Its translation: CASSRKRTGHADTQYF.

This clonotype was picked up a small number of times. The rearrangement links TRBV5-1 to TRBJ2-1; D is undetermined. CDR1 is SGHRS and CDR2 is YFSETQ in the germline V gene. V was shortened by 4 bases and J by 0 bases, with 11 bases between the two germline ends. This CDR3 comprises 15 residues. CDR3 bases: TGCGCCAGCAGCCCAGCCTATCGCTCCTACAATGAGCAGTTCTTC. It encodes CASSPAYRSYNEQFF.

At least ten counts were recorded for this clonotype. V is TRBV6-1 and J is TRBJ1-1, with D tentatively TRBD1 (6 bases). The V gene's germline CDR1 is MNHNS and CDR2 SASEGT. The CDR3 is made up of 17 amino acids. V shed 6 bases and J shed 6 bases, with 26 bases lying between them. The CDR3 loop reads CASSHSGTQRRRSEAFF. The CDR3 DNA reads TGTGCCAGCAGCCACTCCGGGACACAACGTCGGCGGTCTGAAGCTTTCTTT.

The chain couples TRBV2 to TRBJ2-7; 7 nucleotides line up with TRBD1. Germline values: CDR1 SNHLY, CDR2 FYNNEI. V shed 4 bases and J 2 bases; nucleotides not matched to a gene: 5. CDR3 length: 14 amino acids. CDR3 DNA sequence: TGTGCCAGCAGTGCGGGGACAGTTGCCTACGAGCAGTACTTC. Residues: CASSAGTVAYEQYF.